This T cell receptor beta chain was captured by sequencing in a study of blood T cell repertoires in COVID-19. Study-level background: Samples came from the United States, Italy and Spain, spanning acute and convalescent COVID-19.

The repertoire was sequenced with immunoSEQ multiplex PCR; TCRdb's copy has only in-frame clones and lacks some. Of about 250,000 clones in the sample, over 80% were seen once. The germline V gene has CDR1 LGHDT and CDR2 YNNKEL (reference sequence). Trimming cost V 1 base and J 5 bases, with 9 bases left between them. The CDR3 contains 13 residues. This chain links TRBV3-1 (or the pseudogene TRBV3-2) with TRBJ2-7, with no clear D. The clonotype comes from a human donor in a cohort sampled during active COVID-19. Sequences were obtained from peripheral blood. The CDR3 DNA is TGTGCCAGCAGCCAAGGACTTAACGACGAGCAGTACTTC. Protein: CASSQGLNDEQYF.